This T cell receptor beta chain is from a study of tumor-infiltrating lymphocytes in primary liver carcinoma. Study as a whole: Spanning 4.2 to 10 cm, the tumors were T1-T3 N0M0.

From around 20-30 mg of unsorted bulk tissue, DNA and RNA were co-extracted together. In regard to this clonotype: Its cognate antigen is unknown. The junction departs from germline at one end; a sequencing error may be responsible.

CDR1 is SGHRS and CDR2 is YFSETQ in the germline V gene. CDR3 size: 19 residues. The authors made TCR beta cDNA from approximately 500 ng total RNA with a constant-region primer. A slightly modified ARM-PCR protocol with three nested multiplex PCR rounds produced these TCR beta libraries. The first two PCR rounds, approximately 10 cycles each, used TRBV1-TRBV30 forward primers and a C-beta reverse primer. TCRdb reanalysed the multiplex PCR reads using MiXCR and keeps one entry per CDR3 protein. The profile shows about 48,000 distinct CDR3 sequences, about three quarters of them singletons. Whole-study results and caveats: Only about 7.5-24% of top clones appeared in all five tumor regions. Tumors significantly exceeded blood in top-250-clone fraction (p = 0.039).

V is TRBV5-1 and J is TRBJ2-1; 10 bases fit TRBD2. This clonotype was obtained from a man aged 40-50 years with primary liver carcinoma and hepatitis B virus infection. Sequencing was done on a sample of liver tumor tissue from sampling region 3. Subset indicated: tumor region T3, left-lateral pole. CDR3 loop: CASSLEASGGGAPCNEQFF. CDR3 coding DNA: TGCGCTAGCAGCTTGGAGGCTAGCGGGGGAGGAGCTCCTTGCAATGAGCAGTTCTTC.